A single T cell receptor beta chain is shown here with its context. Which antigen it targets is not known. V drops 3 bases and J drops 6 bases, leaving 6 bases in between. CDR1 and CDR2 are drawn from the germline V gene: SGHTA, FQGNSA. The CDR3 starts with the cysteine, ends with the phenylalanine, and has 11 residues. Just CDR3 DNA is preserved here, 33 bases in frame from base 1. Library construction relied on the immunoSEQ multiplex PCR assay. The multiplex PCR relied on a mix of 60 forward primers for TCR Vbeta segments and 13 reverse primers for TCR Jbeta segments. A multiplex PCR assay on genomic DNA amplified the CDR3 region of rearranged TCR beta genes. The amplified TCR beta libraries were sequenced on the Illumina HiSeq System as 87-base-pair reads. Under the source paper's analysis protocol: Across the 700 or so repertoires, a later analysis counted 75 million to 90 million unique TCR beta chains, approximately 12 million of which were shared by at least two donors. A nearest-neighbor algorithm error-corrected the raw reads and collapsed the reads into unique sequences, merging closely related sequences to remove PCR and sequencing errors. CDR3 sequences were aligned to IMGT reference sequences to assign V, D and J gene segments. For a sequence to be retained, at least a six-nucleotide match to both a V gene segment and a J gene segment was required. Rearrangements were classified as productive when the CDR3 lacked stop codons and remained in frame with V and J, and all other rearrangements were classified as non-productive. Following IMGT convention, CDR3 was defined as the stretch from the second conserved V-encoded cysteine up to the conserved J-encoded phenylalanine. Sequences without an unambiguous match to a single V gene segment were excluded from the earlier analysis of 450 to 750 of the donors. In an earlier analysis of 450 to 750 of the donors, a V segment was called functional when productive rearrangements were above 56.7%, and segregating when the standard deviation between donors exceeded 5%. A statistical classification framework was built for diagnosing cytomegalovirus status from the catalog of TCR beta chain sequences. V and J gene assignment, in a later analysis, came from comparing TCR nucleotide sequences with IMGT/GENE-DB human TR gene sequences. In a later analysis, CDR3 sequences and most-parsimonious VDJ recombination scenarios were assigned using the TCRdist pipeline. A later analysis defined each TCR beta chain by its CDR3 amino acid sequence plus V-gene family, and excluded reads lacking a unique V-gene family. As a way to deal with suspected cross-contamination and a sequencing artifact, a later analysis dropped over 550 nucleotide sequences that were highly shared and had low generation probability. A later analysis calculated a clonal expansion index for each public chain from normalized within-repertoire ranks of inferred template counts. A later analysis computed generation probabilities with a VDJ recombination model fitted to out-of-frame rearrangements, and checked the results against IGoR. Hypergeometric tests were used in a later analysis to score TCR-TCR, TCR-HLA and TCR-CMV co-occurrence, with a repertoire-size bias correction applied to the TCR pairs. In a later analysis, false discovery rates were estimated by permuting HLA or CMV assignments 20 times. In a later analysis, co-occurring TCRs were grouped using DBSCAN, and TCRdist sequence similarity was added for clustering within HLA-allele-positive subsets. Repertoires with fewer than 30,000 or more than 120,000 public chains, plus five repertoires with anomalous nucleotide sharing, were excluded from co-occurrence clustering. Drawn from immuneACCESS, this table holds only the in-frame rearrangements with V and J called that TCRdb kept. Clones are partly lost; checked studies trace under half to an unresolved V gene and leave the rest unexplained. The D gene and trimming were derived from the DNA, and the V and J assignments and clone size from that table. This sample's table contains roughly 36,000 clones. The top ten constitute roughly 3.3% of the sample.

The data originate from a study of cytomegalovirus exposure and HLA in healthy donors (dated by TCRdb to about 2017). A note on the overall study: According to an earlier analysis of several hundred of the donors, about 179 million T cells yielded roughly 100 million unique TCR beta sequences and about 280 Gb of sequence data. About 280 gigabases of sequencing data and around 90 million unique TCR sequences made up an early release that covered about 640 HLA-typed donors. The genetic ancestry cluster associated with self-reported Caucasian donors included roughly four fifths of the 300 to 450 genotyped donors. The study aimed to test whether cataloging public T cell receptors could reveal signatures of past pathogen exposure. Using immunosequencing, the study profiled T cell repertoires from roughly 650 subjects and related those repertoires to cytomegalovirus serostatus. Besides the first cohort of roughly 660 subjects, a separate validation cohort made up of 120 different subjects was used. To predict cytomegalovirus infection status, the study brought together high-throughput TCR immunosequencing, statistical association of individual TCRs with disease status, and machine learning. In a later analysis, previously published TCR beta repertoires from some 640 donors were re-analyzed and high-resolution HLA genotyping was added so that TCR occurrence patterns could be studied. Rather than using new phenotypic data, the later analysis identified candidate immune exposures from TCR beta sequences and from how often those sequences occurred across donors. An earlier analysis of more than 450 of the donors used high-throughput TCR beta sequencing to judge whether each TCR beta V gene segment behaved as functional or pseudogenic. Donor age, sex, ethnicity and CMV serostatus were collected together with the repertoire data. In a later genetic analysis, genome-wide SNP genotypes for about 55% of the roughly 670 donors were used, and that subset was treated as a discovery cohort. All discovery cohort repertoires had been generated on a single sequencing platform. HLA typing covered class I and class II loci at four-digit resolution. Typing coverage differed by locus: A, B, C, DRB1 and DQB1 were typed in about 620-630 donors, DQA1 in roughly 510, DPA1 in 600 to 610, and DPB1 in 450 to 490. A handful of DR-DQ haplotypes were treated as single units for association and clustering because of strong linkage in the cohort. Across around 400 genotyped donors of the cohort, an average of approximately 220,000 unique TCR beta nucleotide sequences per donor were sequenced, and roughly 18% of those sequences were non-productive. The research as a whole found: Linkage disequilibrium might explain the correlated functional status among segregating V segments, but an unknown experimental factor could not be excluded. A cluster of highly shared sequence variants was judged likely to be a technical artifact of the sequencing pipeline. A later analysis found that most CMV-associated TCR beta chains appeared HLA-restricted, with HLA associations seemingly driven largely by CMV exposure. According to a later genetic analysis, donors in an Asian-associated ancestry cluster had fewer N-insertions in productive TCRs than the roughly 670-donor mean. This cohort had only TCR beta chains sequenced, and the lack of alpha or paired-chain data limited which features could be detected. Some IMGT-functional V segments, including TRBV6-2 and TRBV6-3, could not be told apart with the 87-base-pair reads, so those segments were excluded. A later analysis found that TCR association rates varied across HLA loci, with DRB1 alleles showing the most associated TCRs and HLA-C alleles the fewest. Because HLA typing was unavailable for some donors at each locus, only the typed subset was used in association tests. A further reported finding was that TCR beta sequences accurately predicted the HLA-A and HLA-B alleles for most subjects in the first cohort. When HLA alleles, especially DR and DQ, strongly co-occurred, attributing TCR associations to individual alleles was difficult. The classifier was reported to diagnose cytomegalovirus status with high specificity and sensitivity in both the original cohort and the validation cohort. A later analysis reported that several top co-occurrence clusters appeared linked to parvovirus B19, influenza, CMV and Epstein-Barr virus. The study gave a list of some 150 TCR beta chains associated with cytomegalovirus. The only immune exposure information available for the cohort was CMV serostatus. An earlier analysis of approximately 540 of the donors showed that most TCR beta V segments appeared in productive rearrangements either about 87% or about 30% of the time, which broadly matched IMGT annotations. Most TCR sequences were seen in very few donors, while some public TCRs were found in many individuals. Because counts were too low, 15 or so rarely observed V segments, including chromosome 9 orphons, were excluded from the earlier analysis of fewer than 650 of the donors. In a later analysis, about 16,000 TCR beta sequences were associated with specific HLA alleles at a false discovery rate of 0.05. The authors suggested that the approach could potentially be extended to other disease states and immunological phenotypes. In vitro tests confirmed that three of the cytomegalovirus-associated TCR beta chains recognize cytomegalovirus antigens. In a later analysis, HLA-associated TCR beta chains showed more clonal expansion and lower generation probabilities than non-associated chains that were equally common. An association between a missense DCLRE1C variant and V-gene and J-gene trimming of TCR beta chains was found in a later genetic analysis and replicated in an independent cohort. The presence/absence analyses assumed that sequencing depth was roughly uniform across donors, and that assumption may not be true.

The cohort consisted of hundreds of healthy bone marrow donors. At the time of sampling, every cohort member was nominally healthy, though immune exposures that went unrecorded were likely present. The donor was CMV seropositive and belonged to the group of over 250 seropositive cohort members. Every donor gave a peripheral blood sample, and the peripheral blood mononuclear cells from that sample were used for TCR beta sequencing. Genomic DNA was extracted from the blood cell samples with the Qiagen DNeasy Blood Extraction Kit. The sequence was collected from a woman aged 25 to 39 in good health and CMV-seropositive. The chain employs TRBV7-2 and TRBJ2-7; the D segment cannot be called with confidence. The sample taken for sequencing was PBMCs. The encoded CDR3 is CASSLLSEQYF. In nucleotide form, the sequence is TGTGCCAGCAGCTTGTTGAGCGAGCAGTACTTC.